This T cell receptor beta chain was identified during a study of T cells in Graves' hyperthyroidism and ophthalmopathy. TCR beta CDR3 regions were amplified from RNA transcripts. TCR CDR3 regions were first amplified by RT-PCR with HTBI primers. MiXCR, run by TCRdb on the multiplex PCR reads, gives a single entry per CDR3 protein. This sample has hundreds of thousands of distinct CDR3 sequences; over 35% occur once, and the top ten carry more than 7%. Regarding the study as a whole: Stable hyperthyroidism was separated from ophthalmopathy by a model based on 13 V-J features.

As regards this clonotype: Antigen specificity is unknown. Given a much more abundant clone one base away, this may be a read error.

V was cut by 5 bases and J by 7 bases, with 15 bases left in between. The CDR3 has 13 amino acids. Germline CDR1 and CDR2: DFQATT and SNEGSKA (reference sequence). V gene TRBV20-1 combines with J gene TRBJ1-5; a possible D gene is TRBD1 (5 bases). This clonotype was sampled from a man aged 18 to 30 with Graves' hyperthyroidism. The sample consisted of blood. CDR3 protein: CSAGEGVGQPQHF. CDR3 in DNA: TGCAGTGCTGGGGAAGGGGTTGGGCAGCCCCAGCATTTT.